The 6 T cell receptor beta chains below were found in one sample sequenced in a study of molecular identifiers for immune sequencing clone quantification. TCRdb recomputed calls from the PCR reads with MiXCR, one row per CDR3 protein. The sample holds nearly 55,000 distinct CDR3 sequences; roughly 36% are singletons and the top ten take 3.5% to 4%. The sequenced sample was naive CD8+ T cells from blood, with Jurkat cell RNA spiked in. Noted subset: FACS-sorted CD8+CD4-CCR7+CD45RA+ naive T cells. Receptor source: a human donor in good health. Some libraries in this study had Jurkat cell RNA spiked in.

At least ten counts were recorded for this clonotype. The chain combines TRBV7-9 with TRBJ2-7, with 15 bases identical to TRBD2. The germline gives CDR1 SEHNR, CDR2 FQNEAQ (reference sequence). The CDR3 totals 17 residues. The ends lost 4 bases at V and 4 bases at J; junction bases unmatched: 8. DNA for the CDR3: TGTGCCAGCAGCTCCGGGACTAGCGGGAGGTCCGGGTACGAGCAGTACTTC. It yields the protein CASSSGTSGRSGYEQYF. The whole variable domain, remainder taken from reference TRBV7-9 and TRBJ2-7, is DTGVSQNPRHKITKRGQNVTFRCDPISEHNRLYWYRQTLGQGPEFLTYFQNEAQLEKSRLLSDRFSAERPKGSFSTLEIQRTEQGDSAMYLCASSSGTSGRSGYEQYFGPGTRLTVT.

The chain uses TRBV12-3 or TRBV12-4 and TRBJ2-7; D is uncertain. This CDR3 is 15 amino acids long. V dropped 7 bases and J dropped 0 bases, with 16 bases sitting between them. CDR3 in amino acids: CASTSTGPSSYEQYF. In nucleotides, the CDR3 is TGTGCCAGCACCTCAACCGGACCAAGCTCCTACGAGCAGTACTTC.

V gene TRBV11-2 combines with J gene TRBJ2-5; tentatively, D is TRBD2 (6 bases). Trimming left V 3 bases short and J 3 bases short, with 14 bases between. The CDR3 contains 15 residues. Germline assignment: CDR1 SGHAT and CDR2 FQNNGV. The DNA of the CDR3 is TGTGCCAGCAGCTTGTCGGGACTCCCGAAAGAGACCCAGTACTTC. This gives the protein CASSLSGLPKETQYF. Filled out from reference TRBV11-2 and TRBJ2-5, the complete variable domain reads EAGVAQSPRYKIIEKRQSVAFWCNPISGHATLYWYQQILGQGPKLLIQFQNNGVVDDSQLPKDRFSAERLKGVDSTLKIQPAKLEDSAVYLCASSLSGLPKETQYFGPGTRLLVL.

About this clonotype: Since no conserved phenylalanine or tryptophan closes the CDR3, a read error is the likely cause. The gene calls are TRBV28 and TRBJ2-1, with 12 bases fitting TRBD2. V lost 4 bases to trimming and J lost 8 bases; unmatched junction nucleotides: 6. CDR1 is MDHEN and CDR2 is SYDVKM in the germline V gene. CDR3 length: 15 amino acids. The CDR3 nucleotides read TGTGCCAGCAGTTATCTAGCGGGAGGGATGGATGAGCAGTTCTCC. It encodes CASSYLAGGMDEQFS.

As regards this clonotype: One junction end does not reproduce the germline sequence, and a read error may be involved. V and J are TRBV29-1 and TRBJ1-1, with 7 bases fitting TRBD1. Germline CDR1 SQVTM, CDR2 ANQGSEA. The length of the CDR3 is 12 residues. The CDR3 DNA reads as TGCAGCGTAGAACAGGGGCCCTTAGAAGCTATCTTT. The encoded protein is CSVEQGPLEAIF.

Of note for this clonotype: This may be a read error, as it is one base from a much larger clone. The conserved final phenylalanine or tryptophan is absent from the CDR3, which likely points to a read error. J is TRBJ2-6 and V is TRBV9; D is unresolved. The CDR3 has 13 amino acids. The germline V gene encodes CDR1 SGDLS and CDR2 YYNGEE. Trimming removed 0 bases at V and 2 bases at J, with 0 bases between. The CDR3 DNA follows: TGTGCCAGCAGCGTAGCTGGGGCCAACGTCCTGACTTCC. Translated: CASSVAGANVLTS.